These 5 T cell receptor beta chains originate from one sample sequenced in a study of shared clonotypes between healthy human individuals. Produced via immunoSEQ multiplex PCR; TCRdb's table is partial and in-frame only. This sample has 450,000 to 500,000 clones, with about 72% found just once. Sequencing input: PBMCs. Receptors were obtained from a woman between 40 and 55 years old in good health. Some clones in this sample may be carry-over from other donors' samples.

The rearrangement joins TRBV7-2 to TRBJ1-1; 7 nucleotides match TRBD1. Germline lookup yields CDR1 SGHTA and CDR2 FQGNSA. CDR3 length: 15 residues. The J segment lost 0 bases and the V segment lost 5 bases, leaving 6 bases of the junction unmatched. Here the CDR3 DNA reads TGTGCCAGCAGCCCGGGACAGCTAATGAACACTGAAGCTTTCTTT. Protein: CASSPGQLMNTEAFF.

This clone appeared once. CDR3 DNA sequence: TGTGCCAGCAGCCTCGACAGGACCTTAGCCAAAAACATTCAGTACTTC. This encodes CASSLDRTLAKNIQYF. The chain couples TRBV5-4 to TRBJ2-4; a possible D gene is TRBD1 (6 bases). Trimming cost V 4 bases and J 0 bases, with 14 bases left between them. The CDR3 length is 16 residues. Germline loops: CDR1 SGHNT, CDR2 YYREEE (reference sequence). Supplemented by reference TRBV5-4 and TRBJ2-4, the full variable domain reads ETGVTQSPTHLIKTRGQQVTLRCSSQSGHNTVSWYQQALGQGPQFIFQYYREEENGRGNFPPRFSGLQFPNYSSELNVNALELDDSALYLCASSLDRTLAKNIQYFGAGTRLSVL.

A note on this clone: At one boundary the junction diverges from the germline segment, which might be a read error. The genes are TRBV5-1 and TRBJ2-5, with D tentatively TRBD1 (6 bases). The CDR3 consists of 14 residues. Germline CDR1 reads SGHRS; CDR2 reads YFSETQ. The CDR3 DNA is TGCGCCGGCAGCCCGAGGACAGCTAAAGAGACCCAGTACTTC. Translating gives CAGSPRTAKETQYF. The entire variable domain, with the rest obtained from reference TRBV5-1 and TRBJ2-5, is as follows: KAGVTQTPRYLIKTRGQQVTLSCSPISGHRSVSWYQQTPGQGLQFLFEYFSETQRNKGNFPGRFSGRQFSNSRSEMNVSTLELGDSALYLCAGSPRTAKETQYFGPGTRLLVL.

This chain links TRBV2 with TRBJ2-1, with 9 nucleotides matching TRBD2. V trimming: 5 bases; J trimming: 4 bases; junction bases outside the gene matches: 6. CDR1 is SNHLY and CDR2 is FYNNEI in the germline V gene. CDR3 length: 15 residues. This CDR3 is CASSPRTSEYNEQFF. DNA of the CDR3: TGTGCCAGCAGTCCTCGGACTAGCGAGTACAATGAGCAGTTCTTC.

This clone was detected a few times. V is TRBV18 and J is TRBJ2-3, with TRBD2 matching over 8 bases. The V and J ends lost 3 bases and 1 base, in that order; junction bases with no gene match: 0. This CDR3 spans 14 amino acids. Per the germline V gene, CDR1 is KGHSH and CDR2 is LQKENI. CDR3 region: CASSPSGGTDTQYF. CDR3 DNA sequence: TGTGCCAGCTCACCTAGCGGGGGCACAGATACGCAGTATTTT.